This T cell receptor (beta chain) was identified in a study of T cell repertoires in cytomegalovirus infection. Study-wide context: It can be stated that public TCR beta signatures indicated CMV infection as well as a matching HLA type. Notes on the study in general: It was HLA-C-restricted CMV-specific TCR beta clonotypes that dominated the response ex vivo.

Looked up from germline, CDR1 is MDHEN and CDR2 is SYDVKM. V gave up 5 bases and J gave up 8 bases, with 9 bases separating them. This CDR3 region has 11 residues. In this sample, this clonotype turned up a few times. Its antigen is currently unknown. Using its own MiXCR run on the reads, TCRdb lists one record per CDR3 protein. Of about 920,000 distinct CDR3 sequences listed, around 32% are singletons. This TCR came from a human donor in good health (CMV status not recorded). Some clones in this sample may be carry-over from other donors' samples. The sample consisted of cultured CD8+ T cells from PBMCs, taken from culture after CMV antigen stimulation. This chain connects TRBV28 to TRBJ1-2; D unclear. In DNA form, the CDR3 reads TGTGCCAGCAGTCCTAGGAAAGGCTACACCTTC. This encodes CASSPRKGYTF.